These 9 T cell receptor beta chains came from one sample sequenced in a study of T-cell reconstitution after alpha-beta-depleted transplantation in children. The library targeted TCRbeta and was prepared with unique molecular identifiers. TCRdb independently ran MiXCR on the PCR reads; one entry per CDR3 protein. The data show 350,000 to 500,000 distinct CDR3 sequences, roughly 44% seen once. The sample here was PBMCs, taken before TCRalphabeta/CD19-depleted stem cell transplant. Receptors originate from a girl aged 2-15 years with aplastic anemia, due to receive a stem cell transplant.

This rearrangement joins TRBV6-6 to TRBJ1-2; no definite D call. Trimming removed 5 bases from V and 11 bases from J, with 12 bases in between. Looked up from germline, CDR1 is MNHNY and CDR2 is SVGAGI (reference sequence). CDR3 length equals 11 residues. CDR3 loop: CASSMAVGYTF. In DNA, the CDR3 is TGTGCCAGCAGTATGGCCGTGGGGTACACCTTC.

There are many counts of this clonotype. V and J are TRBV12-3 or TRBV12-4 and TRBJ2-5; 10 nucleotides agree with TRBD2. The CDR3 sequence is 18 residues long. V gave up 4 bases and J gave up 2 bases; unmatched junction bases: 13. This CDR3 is CASSSTSGITKGQETQYF. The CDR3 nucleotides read TGTGCCAGCAGTTCCACTAGCGGGATAACTAAAGGGCAAGAGACCCAGTACTTC.

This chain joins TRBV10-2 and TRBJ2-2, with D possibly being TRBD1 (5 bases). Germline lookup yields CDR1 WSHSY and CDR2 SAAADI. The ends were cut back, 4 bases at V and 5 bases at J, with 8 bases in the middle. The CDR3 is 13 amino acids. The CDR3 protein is CASSGKGTGELFF. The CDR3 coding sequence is TGCGCCAGCAGTGGGAAGGGGACCGGGGAGCTGTTTTTT.

Here the CDR3 reads CASSYSKGTSGGPSSYNEQFF. CDR3 DNA: TGTGCCAGCAGTTACTCGAAAGGTACTAGCGGGGGGCCCAGCTCCTACAATGAGCAGTTCTTC. The chain links TRBV6-2 or TRBV6-3 to TRBJ2-1, with 12 bases that match TRBD2. V was pared by 0 bases and J by 0 bases, with 12 bases of the junction left unmatched. Germline V gene sequence: CDR1 MNHEY, CDR2 SVGEGT. CDR3 size: 21 residues.

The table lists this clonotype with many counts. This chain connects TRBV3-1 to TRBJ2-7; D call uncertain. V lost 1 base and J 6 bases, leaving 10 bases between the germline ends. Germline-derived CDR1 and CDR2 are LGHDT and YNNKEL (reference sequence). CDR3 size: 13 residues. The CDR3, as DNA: TGTGCCAGCAGCCAAGGTCCACCCAGCGAGCAGTACTTC. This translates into CASSQGPPSEQYF.

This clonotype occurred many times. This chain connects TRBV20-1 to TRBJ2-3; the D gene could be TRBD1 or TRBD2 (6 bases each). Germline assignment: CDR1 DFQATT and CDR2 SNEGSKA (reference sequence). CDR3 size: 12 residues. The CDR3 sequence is CSGTQGGDTQYF. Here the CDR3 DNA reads TGCAGCGGGACTCAAGGGGGAGATACGCAGTATTTT.

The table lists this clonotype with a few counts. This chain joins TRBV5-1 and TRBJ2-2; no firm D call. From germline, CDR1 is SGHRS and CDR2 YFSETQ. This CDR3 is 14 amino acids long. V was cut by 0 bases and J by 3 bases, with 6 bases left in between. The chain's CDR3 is CASSLAQDTGELFF. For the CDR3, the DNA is TGCGCCAGCAGCTTGGCTCAGGACACCGGGGAGCTGTTTTTT.

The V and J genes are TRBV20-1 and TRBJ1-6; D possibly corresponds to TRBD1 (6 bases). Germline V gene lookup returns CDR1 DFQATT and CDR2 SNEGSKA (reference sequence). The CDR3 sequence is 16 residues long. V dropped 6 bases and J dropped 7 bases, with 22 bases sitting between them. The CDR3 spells CSATDFGQPSNSPLHF. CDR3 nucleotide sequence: TGCAGTGCGACAGATTTCGGACAGCCTTCGAATTCACCCCTCCACTTT.

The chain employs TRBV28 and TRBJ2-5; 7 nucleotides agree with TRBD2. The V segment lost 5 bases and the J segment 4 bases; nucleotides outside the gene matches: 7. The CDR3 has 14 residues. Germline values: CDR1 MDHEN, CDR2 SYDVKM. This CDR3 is CASSGPGGGETQYF. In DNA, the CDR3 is TGTGCCAGCAGTGGGCCGGGAGGCGGAGAGACCCAGTACTTC.